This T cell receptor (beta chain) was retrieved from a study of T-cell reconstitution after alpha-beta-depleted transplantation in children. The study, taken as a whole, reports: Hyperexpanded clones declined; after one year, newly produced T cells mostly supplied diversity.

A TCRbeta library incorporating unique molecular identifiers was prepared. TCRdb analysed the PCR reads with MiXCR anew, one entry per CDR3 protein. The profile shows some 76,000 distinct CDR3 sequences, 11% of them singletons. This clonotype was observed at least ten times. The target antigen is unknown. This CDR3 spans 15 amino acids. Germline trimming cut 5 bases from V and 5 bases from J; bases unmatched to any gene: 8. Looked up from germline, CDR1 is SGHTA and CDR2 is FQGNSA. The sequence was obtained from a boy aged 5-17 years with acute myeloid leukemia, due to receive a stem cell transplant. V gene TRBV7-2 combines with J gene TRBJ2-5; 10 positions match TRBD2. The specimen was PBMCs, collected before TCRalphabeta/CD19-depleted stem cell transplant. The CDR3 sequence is CASSTLPGLAETQYF. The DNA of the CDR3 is TGTGCCAGCAGCACGCTACCGGGACTAGCGGAGACCCAGTACTTC.